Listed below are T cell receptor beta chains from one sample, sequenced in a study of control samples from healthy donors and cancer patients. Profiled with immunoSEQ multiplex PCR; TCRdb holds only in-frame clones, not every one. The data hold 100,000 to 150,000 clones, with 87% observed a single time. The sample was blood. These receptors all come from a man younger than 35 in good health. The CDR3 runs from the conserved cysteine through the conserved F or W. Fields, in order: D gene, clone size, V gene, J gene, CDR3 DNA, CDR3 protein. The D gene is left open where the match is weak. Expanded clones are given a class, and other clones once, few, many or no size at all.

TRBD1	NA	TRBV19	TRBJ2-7	TGTGCCAGTAGTATTGATCGGACAGGGGGCGGAGAGCAGTACTTC	CASSIDRTGGGEQYF
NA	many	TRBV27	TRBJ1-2	TGTGCCAGCAGGTATAGAGGCCGGCTCGGGGATGGCTACACCTTC	CASRYRGRLGDGYTF
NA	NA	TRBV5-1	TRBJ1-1	TGCGCCAGCAGCCCCGGACACCTGAACACTGAAGCTTTCTTT	CASSPGHLNTEAFF
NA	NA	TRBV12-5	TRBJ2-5	TGTGCTAGTGGTTTGGGAAGGGGGGCGCGGGAGACCCAGTACTTC	CASGLGRGARETQYF
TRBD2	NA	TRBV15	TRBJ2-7	TGTGCCACCAGCAGCCCGGGACTAGGAGACGATTACGAGCAGTACTTC	CATSSPGLGDDYEQYF
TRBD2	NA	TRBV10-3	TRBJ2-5	TGTGCCATCAGTGAGATCGGGAGGGAGACCCAGTACTTC	CAISEIGRETQYF
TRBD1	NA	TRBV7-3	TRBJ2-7	TGTGCCAGCAGCCCGAAACCCTGGACAGGGGCCAACGAGCAGTACTTC	CASSPKPWTGANEQYF
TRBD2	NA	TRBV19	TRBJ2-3	TGTGCCAGTAGTAAGGGGCGGGAGGGCACAGATACGCAGTATTTT	CASSKGREGTDTQYF
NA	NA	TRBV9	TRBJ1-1	TGTGCCAGCAGCGTATTCCTACGCTCAGAAGCTTTCTTT	CASSVFLRSEAFF
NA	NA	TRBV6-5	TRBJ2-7	TGTGCCAGCAGTTTGTACCGGGACTCATCCTACGAGCAGTACTTC	CASSLYRDSSYEQYF